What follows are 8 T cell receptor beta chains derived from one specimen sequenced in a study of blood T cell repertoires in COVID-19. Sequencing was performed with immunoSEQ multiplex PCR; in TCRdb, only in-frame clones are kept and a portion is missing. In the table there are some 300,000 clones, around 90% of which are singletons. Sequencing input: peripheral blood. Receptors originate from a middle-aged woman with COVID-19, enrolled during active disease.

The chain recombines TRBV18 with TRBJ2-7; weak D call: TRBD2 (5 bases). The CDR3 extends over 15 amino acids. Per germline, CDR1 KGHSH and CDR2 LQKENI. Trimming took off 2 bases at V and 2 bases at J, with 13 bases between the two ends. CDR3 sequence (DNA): TGTGCCAGCTCACCAGAACGGGGTGGGACCTACGAGCAGTACTTC. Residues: CASSPERGGTYEQYF.

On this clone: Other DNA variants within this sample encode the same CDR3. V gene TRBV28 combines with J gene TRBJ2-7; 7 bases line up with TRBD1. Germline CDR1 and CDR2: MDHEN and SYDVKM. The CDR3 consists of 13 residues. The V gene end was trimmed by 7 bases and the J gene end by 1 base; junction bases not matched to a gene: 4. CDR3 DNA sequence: TGTGCCAGCACCCGGGACAGTTCCTACGAGCAGTACTTC. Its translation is CASTRDSSYEQYF.

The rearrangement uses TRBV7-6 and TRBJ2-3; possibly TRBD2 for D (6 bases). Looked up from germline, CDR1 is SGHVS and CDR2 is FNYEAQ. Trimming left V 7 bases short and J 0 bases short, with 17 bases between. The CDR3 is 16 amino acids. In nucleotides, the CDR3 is TGTGCCAGCACCCTCGGTGGAGGGGCTAGCACAGATACGCAGTATTTT. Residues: CASTLGGGASTDTQYF.

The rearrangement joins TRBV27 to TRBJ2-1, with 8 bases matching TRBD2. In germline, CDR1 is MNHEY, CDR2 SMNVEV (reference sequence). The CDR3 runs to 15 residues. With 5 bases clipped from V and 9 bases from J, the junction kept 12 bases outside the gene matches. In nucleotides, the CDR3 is TGTGCCAGCAGTCGGGGGGAGCGGGAGTTTGGTGAGCAGTTCTTC. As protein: CASSRGEREFGEQFF.

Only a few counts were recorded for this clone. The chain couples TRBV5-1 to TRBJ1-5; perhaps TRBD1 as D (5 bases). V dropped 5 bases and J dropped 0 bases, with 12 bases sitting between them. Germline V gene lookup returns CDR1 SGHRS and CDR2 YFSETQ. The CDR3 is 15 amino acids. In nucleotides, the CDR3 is TGCGCCAGCAGGTTCGACAGTTATAGCAATCAGCCCCAGCATTTT. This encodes CASRFDSYSNQPQHF.

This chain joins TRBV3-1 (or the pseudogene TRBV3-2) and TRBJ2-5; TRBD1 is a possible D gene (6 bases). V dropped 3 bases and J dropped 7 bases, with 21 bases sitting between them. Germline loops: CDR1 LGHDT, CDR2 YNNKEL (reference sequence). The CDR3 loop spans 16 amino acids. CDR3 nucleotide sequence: TGTGCCAGCAGCCATACGGGACAATCGACTGGGGGGACCCAGTACTTC. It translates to CASSHTGQSTGGTQYF.

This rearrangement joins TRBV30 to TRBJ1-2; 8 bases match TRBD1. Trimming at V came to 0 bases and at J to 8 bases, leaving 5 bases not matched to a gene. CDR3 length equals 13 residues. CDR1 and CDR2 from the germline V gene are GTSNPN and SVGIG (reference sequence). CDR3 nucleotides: TGTGCCTGGAGTGTACAGGGGGTAGGGGGCTACACCTTC. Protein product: CAWSVQGVGGYTF.

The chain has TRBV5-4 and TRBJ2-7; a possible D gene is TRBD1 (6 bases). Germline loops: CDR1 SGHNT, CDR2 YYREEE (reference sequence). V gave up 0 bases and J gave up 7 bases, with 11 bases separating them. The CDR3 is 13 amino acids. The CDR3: CASSLGAGEEQYF. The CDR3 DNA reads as TGTGCCAGCAGCTTGGGGGCAGGGGAAGAGCAGTACTTC.